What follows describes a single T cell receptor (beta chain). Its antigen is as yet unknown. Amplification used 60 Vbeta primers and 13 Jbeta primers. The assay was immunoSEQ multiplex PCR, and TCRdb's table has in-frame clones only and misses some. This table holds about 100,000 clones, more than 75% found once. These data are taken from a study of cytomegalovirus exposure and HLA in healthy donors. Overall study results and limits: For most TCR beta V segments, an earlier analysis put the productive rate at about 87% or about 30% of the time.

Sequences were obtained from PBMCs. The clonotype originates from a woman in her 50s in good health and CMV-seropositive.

The CDR3 DNA reads as TGTGCCAGCAGCTTGGCGCTAGCGGGGGGACAAGAGACCCAGTACTTC. It encodes CASSLALAGGQETQYF. This sequence joins TRBV5-5 and TRBJ2-5; 11 bases map to TRBD2. The CDR3 spans 16 residues. The ends lost 0 bases at V and 2 bases at J; junction bases unmatched: 3. Per the germline V gene, CDR1 is SGHKS and CDR2 is YYEKEE (reference sequence).